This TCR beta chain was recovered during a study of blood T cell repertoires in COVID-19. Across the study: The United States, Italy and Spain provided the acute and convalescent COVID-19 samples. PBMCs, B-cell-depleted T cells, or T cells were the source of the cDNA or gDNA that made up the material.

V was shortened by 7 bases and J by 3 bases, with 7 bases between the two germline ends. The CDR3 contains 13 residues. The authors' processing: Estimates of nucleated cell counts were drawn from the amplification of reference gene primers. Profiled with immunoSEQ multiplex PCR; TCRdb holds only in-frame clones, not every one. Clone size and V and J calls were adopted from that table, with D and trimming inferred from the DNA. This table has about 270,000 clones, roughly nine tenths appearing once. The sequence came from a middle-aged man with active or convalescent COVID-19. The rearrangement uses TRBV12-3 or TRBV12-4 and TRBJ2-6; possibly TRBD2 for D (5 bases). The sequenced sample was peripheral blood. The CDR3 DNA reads TGTGCCAGCAAGGGAGATGGGGCCAACGTCCTGACTTTC. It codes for CASKGDGANVLTF.